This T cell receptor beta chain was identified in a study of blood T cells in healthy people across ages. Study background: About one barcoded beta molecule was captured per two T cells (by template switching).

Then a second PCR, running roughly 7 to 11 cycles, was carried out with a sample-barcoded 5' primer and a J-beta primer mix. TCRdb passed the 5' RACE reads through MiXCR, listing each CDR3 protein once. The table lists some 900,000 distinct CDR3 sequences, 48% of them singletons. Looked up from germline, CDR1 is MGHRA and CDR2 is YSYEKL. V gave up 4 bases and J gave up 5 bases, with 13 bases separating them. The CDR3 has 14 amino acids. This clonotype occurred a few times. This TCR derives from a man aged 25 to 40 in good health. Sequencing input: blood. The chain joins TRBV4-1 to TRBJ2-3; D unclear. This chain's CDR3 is CASSPLQEVDTQYF. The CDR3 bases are TGCGCCAGCAGCCCCCTTCAAGAGGTAGATACGCAGTATTTT.